Sequencing of this TCR beta chain was carried out in a study of CD8 T cells in ankylosing spondylitis. Quantitative 5'-RACE with molecular barcodes was used to make the TCR beta libraries. TCRdb reprocessed the 5' RACE reads via MiXCR and lists one record per CDR3 protein. The repertoire holds around 340,000 distinct CDR3 sequences, with 20% to 25% as singletons. The study's findings and limits: Clones tied to disease were said to be significantly enriched in matched ankylosing spondylitis synovial fluid. A TCR beta motif of several highly homologous variants appeared characteristic of ankylosing spondylitis blood. Disease-linked clones displayed a CD8+ phenotype and appeared relatively rarely in peripheral blood.

CDR1 and CDR2 (germline): SEHNR, FQNEAQ (reference sequence). CDR3 length equals 15 residues. The V end was cut by 7 bases, the J end by 1 base, with 15 bases between. This clonotype was counted ten times or more. The antigen is not known. Sample: blood, either unsorted or a sorted T cell fraction (not recorded which). The chain carries TRBV7-9 and TRBJ2-3; either TRBD1 or TRBD2 may supply D (5 bases each). The receptor's source is a male donor with ankylosing spondylitis or in good health (not recorded which). The CDR3 sequence: CASTVPEGRTDTQYF. CDR3 nucleotides: TGTGCCAGCACCGTACCCGAGGGGCGCACAGATACGCAGTATTTT.